The rows below give T cell receptor beta chains drawn from one sample of a study of blood T cells in healthy people across ages. TCRdb called the 5' RACE reads again in MiXCR, with one record for every CDR3 protein. This sample has 1.8 million or so distinct CDR3 sequences; more than 35% occur once, and the top ten carry about 21%. Material: blood. These receptor sequences come from a human donor in good health. CDR3s include the opening cysteine and the closing phenylalanine or tryptophan. D genes are given only for firm matches. The listing skips clone size in some rows; elsewhere it reads once, few, many or a size class.

j_call	d_call	v_call	clone_size	cdr3_aa	cdr3_nt
TRBJ1-2	NA	TRBV7-2	NA	CASSRAGGLGYGYTF	TGTGCCAGCAGCCGGGCCGGGGGCCTGGGCTATGGCTACACCTTC
TRBJ2-7	NA	TRBV4-1	NA	CASSPRQDSYEQYF	TGCGCCAGCAGCCCTCGACAGGACTCCTACGAGCAGTACTTC
TRBJ2-1	NA	TRBV5-1	NA	CASSLGQFAYNERFF	TGCGCCAGCAGCTTGGGTCAATTCGCCTACAATGAGCGGTTCTTC
TRBJ1-1	NA	TRBV7-2	few	CASSLSVPLNTEAFF	TGTGCCAGCAGCTTATCGGTCCCGCTGAACACTGAAGCTTTCTTT
TRBJ2-5	TRBD2	TRBV7-9	once	CASSKSLAGGRETQYF	TGTGCCAGCAGCAAAAGCCTAGCGGGGGGGCGAGAGACCCAGTACTTC
TRBJ1-1	TRBD1	TRBV29-1	few	CSVTTGAHREAFF	TGCAGCGTTACGACAGGGGCCCACCGCGAAGCTTTCTTT
TRBJ1-6	NA	TRBV7-2	NA	CASSRSGAEIAYSPLHF	TGTGCCAGCAGTAGGAGCGGGGCGGAGATCGCGTACTCACCCCTCCACTTT
TRBJ1-3	NA	TRBV27	few	CASRDPGNTIYF	TGTGCCAGCAGGGATCCTGGAAACACCATATATTTT
TRBJ1-6	NA	TRBV4-3	few	CASSQEDRGSSPLHF	TGCGCCAGCAGCCAGGAGGACAGAGGGAGTTCACCCCTCCACTTT
TRBJ2-1	TRBD1	TRBV10-3	few	CAISESRRAGGWNEQFF	TGTGCCATCAGTGAGTCCAGAAGGGCAGGGGGCTGGAATGAGCAGTTCTTC
TRBJ2-2	NA	TRBV18	few	CASSPMGQNTGELFF	TGTGCCAGCTCACCTATGGGACAAAACACCGGGGAGCTGTTTTTT
TRBJ1-2	NA	TRBV29-1	few	CSVGGVGQATNYGYTF	TGCAGCGTTGGAGGGGTCGGACAAGCGACCAACTATGGCTACACCTTC
TRBJ2-7	NA	TRBV6-2/TRBV6-3	NA	CASSGGSRSSYEQYF	TGTGCCAGCAGTGGGGGAAGTCGCAGCTCCTACGAGCAGTACTTC
TRBJ1-2	NA	TRBV7-2	few	CASSDRPLYGYTF	TGTGCCAGCAGCGACAGGCCCTTATATGGCTACACCTTC
TRBJ2-7	NA	TRBV9	NA	CASSVVGAAYNEQYF	TGTGCCAGCAGCGTAGTGGGGGCGGCCTACAATGAGCAGTACTTC
TRBJ2-5	NA	TRBV7-2	NA	CASNLGGAGQETQYF	TGTGCCAGCAACTTGGGGGGGGCGGGGCAAGAGACCCAGTACTTC
TRBJ2-7	TRBD1	TRBV18	few	CASSPPGTETYEQYF	TGTGCCAGCTCACCACCCGGGACAGAAACCTACGAGCAGTACTTC
TRBJ1-2	TRBD1	TRBV3-1	NA	CASSQRAGGGYGYTF	TGTGCCAGCAGCCAAAGGGCAGGGGGCGGCTATGGCTACACCTTC
TRBJ2-2	NA	TRBV20-1	NA	CSAVGSAASNTGELFF	TGCAGTGCCGTCGGAAGCGCGGCCTCGAACACCGGGGAGCTGTTTTTT
TRBJ2-6	NA	TRBV6-7	few	CASSYSMSGPRSGANVLTF	TGTGCCAGCAGTTACTCGATGTCGGGACCGAGGTCTGGGGCCAACGTCCTGACTTTC
TRBJ1-5	TRBD1	TRBV15	NA	CATSTRDRQSNQPQHF	TGTGCCACCAGCACTCGGGACAGACAAAGCAATCAGCCCCAGCATTTT
TRBJ2-5	NA	TRBV6-5	few	CASSHRSQEQYF	TGTGCCAGCAGCCACCGGTCACAGGAGCAGTACTTC
TRBJ1-2	TRBD1	TRBV4-1	NA	CASSQPTGGDGYTF	TGCGCCAGCAGCCAACCAACAGGGGGTGACGGCTACACCTTC
TRBJ2-1	NA	TRBV20-1	few	CSAFSRGSGYEQFF	TGCAGTGCTTTCTCCAGGGGTTCGGGCTATGAGCAGTTCTTC
TRBJ1-2	NA	TRBV7-2	few	CASSSDSGQGGTNYGYTF	TGTGCCAGTAGCTCCGATTCGGGGCAGGGAGGTACTAACTATGGCTACACCTTC
TRBJ2-3	TRBD1	TRBV6-6	NA	CVSTRDRGADTQYF	TGTGTCAGCACCCGGGACAGGGGAGCAGATACGCAGTATTTT
TRBJ2-5	TRBD2	TRBV29-1	NA	CSAKTSGGYTQETQYF	TGCAGCGCGAAGACTAGCGGGGGATACACCCAAGAGACCCAGTACTTC
TRBJ1-6	NA	TRBV27	NA	CASSEDQRQWDSPLHF	TGTGCCAGCAGCGAAGACCAGCGGCAATGGGATTCACCCCTCCACTTT
TRBJ2-7	TRBD1	TRBV20-1	NA	CSVQTGVAGEQYF	TGCAGTGTTCAGACAGGGGTGGCGGGGGAGCAGTACTTC
TRBJ1-2	TRBD1	TRBV7-9	few	CASSPSLPATGANYGYTF	TGTGCCAGCAGCCCCTCTTTGCCCGCGACAGGGGCTAACTATGGCTACACCTTC